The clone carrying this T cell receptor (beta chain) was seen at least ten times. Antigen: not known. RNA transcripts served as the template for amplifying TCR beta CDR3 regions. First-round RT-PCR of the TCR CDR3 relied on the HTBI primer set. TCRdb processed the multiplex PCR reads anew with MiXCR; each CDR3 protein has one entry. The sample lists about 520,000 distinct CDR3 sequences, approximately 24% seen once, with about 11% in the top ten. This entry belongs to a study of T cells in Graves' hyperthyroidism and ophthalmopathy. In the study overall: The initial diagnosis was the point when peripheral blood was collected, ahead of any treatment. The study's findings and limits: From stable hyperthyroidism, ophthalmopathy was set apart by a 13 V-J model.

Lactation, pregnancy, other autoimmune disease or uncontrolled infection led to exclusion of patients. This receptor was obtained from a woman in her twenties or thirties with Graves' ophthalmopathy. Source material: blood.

The CDR3 DNA sequence: TGTGCCAGCAGTTATTCCCGGCGGGGGCAAGAGACCCAGTACTTC. This gives the protein CASSYSRRGQETQYF. This rearrangement joins TRBV12-3 or TRBV12-4 to TRBJ2-5; 7 bases fit TRBD2. The V segment lost 4 bases and the J segment 2 bases; nucleotides outside the gene matches: 7. This CDR3 spans 15 amino acids.